The TCR beta chain under discussion was sequenced for a study of blood T cell repertoires in COVID-19. The germline gives CDR1 LGHNA, CDR2 YSLEER. V shed 1 base and J shed 2 bases, with 6 bases lying between them. The CDR3 has 14 residues. In the authors' methods: Reference gene primer amplification gave nucleated cell count estimates. Clones were read by immunoSEQ multiplex PCR, and TCRdb kept only the in-frame ones, dropping some. That table supplies the V and J calls and clone size; D and trimming were determined from the DNA. The sample lists 250,000 to 400,000 clones, roughly 84% occurring once. About this clone itself: The same CDR3 can be traced to other DNA sequences in this sample.

Sequenced input: peripheral blood. The origin of this receptor is a middle-aged man with active or convalescent COVID-19. This chain connects TRBV4-3 to TRBJ1-5, with a tentative D call TRBD1 (6 bases). CDR3 sequence (DNA): TGCGCCAGCAGCCAAGGGACAGGCAATCAGCCCCAGCATTTT. Amino acids: CASSQGTGNQPQHF.